A selection of T cell receptor beta chains follows, all from one sample in a study of blood T cell repertoires in COVID-19. Assay used: immunoSEQ multiplex PCR; TCRdb lists only in-frame clones, some missing. Among about 170,000 clones listed, roughly 84% were seen once. The sample consisted of peripheral blood. These receptors originate from an older man with active or convalescent COVID-19. Each CDR3 is given with its conserved first and last residue. The order of the fields is clone size, D gene, J gene, V gene, CDR3 DNA, CDR3 protein. D genes are given only for firm matches. A row's size may be missing; if present it is once, few, many or a size class.

NA TRBD2 TRBJ2-2 TRBV28 TGTGCCAGCAGTTTCCCTGCTAGCGGCAAAACCGGGGAGCTGTTTTTT CASSFPASGKTGELFF
once NA TRBJ2-7 TRBV4-3 TGCGCCAGCAGCCAAGCAATCGACACCTACGAGCAGTACTTC CASSQAIDTYEQYF
NA NA TRBJ1-4 TRBV19 TGTGCCAGTAGTATTTCAGGGACTGCTACTAATGAAAAACTGTTTTTT CASSISGTATNEKLFF
few TRBD2 TRBJ2-5 TRBV10-3 TGTGCCATCAGTCACGCTAGCGGGGGGGCCCAAGAGACCCAGTACTTC CAISHASGGAQETQYF
NA TRBD1 TRBJ2-7 TRBV27 TGTGCCAGCAGTCCCCTGGGACAGGTAAACGAGCAGTACTTC CASSPLGQVNEQYF
NA TRBD1 TRBJ1-1 TRBV28 TGTGCCAGCAACCTAGCGGCAGGGGGCGCGAACACTGAAGCTTTCTTT CASNLAAGGANTEAFF
NA TRBD2 TRBJ2-5 TRBV4-2 TGTGCCAGCAGCCTCGGGGGGGGTCGCCCTCAAGAGACCCAGTACTTC CASSLGGGRPQETQYF
NA NA TRBJ1-2 TRBV7-2 TGTGCCAGCTCCGACAGGAGCTATGGCTACACCTTC CASSDRSYGYTF
few NA TRBJ1-1 TRBV7-2 TGTGCCAGCAGCTTAAGGGGAGGACGGACTGAAGCTTTCTTT CASSLRGGRTEAFF
NA NA TRBJ2-1 TRBV7-9 TGTGCCAGCAGCTCCAGACTACTACCGCTTTACAATGAGCAGTTCTTC CASSSRLLPLYNEQFF
NA NA TRBJ2-5 TRBV7-9 TGTGCCAGCAGCCGAACGGCGGGGATCCAAGAGACCCAGTACTTC CASSRTAGIQETQYF
NA TRBD1 TRBJ1-6 TRBV19 TGTGCCAGCTCAGACAGGGGGCACTCACCCCTCCACTTT CASSDRGHSPLHF
NA TRBD1 TRBJ2-7 TRBV11-3 TGTGCCAGCAGCATCGGACAGGGGGCTTACGAGCAGTACTTC CASSIGQGAYEQYF
NA TRBD1 TRBJ1-1 TRBV5-3 TGTGCCAGAAGCCCCCCGGGGACAGGGGGGATTCCGAACACTGAAGCTTTCTTT CARSPPGTGGIPNTEAFF
NA NA TRBJ1-1 TRBV27 TGTGCCAGCAGTTCCCCCCGAGGGTTGAACACTGAAGCTTTCTTT CASSSPRGLNTEAFF
few NA TRBJ1-2 TRBV2 TGTGCCAGCAAGAGGGCAGGGGCCTATGGCTACACCTTC CASKRAGAYGYTF